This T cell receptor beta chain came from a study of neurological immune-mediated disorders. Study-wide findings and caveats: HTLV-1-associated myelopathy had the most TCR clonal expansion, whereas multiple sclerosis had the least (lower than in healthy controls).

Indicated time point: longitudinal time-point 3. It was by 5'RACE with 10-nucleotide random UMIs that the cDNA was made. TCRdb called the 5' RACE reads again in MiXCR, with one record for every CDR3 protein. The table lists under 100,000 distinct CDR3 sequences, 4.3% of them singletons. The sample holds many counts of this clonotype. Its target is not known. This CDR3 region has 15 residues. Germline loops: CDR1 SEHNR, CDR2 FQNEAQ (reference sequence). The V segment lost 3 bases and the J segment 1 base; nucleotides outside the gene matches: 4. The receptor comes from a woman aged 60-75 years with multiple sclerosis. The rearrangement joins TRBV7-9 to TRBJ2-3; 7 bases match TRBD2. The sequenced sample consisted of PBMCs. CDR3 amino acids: CASSLGGYGTDTQYF. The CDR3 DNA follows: TGTGCCAGCAGCTTGGGGGGGTATGGCACAGATACGCAGTATTTT. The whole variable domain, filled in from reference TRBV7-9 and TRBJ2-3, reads DTGVSQNPRHKITKRGQNVTFRCDPISEHNRLYWYRQTLGQGPEFLTYFQNEAQLEKSRLLSDRFSAERPKGSFSTLEIQRTEQGDSAMYLCASSLGGYGTDTQYFGPGTRLTVL.